The clone carrying this T cell receptor (beta chain) was found many times. Its antigen is unknown. CDR3 length: 14 residues. Germline V gene data show CDR1 as LNHDA and CDR2 as SQIVND (reference sequence). Deletions cut 5 bases from V and 2 bases from J, with 10 bases between. The sample belongs to a study of T cells in Graves' hyperthyroidism and ophthalmopathy. Study-wide results and limits: Before onset, ophthalmopathy was predicted by the model a median around 6 months earlier.

Researchers defined stable Graves' hyperthyroidism as no ophthalmopathy progression within 18 months. Amplification of TCR beta CDR3 regions used RNA as the template. Initially, a first-round RT-PCR of the TCR CDR3 employed the HTBI primer set. TCRdb fed the multiplex PCR reads into MiXCR, producing one record per CDR3 protein. The sample consists of around 210,000 distinct CDR3 sequences, less than 20% of them appearing once. The sequencing input was blood. The TCR was taken from a woman aged 45-59 years with Graves' hyperthyroidism. The chain is built from TRBV19 and TRBJ1-5, with D possibly TRBD1 on 5 matching bases. The CDR3 loop reads CASSVGGGNQPQHF. The DNA for the CDR3 is TGTGCCAGTAGTGTCGGGGGTGGCAATCAGCCCCAGCATTTT.